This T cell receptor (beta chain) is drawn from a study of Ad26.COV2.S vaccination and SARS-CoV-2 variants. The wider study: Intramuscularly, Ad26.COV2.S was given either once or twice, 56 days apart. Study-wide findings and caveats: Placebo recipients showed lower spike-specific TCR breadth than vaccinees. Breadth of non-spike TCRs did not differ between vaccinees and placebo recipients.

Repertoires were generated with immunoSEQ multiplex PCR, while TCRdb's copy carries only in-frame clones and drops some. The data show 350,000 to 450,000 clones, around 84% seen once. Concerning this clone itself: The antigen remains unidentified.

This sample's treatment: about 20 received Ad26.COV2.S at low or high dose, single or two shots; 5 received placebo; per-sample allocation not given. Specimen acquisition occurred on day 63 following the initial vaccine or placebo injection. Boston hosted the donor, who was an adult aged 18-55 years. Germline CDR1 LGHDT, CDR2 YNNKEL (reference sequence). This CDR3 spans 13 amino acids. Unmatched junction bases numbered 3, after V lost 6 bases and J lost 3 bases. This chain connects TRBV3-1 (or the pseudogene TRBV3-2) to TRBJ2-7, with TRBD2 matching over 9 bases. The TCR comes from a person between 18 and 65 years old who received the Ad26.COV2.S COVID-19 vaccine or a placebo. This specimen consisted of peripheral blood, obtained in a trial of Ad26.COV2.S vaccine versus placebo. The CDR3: CASSPAGGYEQYF. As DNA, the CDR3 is TGTGCCAGCAGTCCAGCGGGAGGCTACGAGCAGTACTTC.